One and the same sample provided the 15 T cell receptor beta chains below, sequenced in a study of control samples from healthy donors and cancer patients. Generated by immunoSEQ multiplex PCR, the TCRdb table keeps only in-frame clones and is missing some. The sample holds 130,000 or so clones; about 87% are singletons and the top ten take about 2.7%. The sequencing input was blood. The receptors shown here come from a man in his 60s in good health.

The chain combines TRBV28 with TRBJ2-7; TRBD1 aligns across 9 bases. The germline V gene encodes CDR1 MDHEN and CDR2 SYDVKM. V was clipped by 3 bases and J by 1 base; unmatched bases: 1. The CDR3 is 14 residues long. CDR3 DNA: TGTGCCAGCAGTTTGACAGGGGGTTCCTACGAGCAGTACTTC. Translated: CASSLTGGSYEQYF.

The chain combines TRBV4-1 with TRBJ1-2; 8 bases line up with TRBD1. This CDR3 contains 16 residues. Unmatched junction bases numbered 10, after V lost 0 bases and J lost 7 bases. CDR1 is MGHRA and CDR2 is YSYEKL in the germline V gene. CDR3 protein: CASSQETSQGVFGYTF. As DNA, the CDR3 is TGCGCCAGCAGCCAAGAAACTTCACAGGGGGTATTTGGCTACACCTTC.

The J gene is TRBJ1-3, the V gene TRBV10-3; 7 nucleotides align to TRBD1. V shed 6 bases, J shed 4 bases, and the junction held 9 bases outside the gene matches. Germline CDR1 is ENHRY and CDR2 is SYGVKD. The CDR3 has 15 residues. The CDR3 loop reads CAIRQGLSGGNTIYF. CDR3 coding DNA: TGTGCCATCAGACAGGGGTTAAGCGGGGGAAACACCATATATTTT.

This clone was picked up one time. CDR3 coding DNA: TGTGCCAGTAGTTTCCTGAACGGGGAGCTGTTTTTT. Encoded protein: CASSFLNGELFF. The chain employs TRBV19 and TRBJ2-2, with D uncertain. The CDR3 spans 12 residues. The germline CDR1 and CDR2 sequences are LNHDA and SQIVND (reference sequence). The V end was cut by 5 bases, the J end by 7 bases, with 8 bases between.

Written as DNA, the CDR3 is TGTGCCACCAGTGATTTGCGAGCCGGGAAAGGCTCTGAAGCTTTCTTT. The encoded protein is CATSDLRAGKGSEAFF. The chain has TRBV24-1 and TRBJ1-1, with unresolved D. Trimming shortened V by 0 bases and J by 6 bases, and 16 bases separated the two germline ends. The CDR3 extends over 16 amino acids. CDR1 is KGHDR, CDR2 SFDVKD, per germline.

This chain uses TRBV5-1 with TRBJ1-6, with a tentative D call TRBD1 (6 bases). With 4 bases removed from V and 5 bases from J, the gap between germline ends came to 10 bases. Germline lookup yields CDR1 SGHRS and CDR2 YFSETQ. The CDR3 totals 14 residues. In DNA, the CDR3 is TGCGCCAGCAGCCCGGACAGTGATAATTCACCCCTCCACTTT. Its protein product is CASSPDSDNSPLHF.

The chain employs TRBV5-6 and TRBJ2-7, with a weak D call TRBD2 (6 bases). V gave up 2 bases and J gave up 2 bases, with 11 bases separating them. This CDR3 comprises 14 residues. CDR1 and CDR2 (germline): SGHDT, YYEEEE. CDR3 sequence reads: CASSFPGGTYEQYF. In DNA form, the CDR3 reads TGTGCCAGCAGCTTCCCGGGCGGGACCTACGAGCAGTACTTC.

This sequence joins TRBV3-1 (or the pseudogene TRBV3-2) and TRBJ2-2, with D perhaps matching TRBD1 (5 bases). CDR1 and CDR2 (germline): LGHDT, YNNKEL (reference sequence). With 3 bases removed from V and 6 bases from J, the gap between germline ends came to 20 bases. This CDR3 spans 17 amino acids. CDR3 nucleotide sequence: TGTGCCAGCAGCCACGCAAGGGATGGGGCTATAGCCGGGGAGCTGTTTTTT. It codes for CASSHARDGAIAGELFF.

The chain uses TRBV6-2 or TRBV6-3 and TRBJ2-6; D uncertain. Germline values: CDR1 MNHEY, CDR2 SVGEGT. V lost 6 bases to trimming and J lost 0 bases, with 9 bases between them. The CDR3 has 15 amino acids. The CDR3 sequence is CASSPYHSGANVLTF. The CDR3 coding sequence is TGTGCCAGCAGCCCCTATCACTCTGGGGCCAACGTCCTGACTTTC.

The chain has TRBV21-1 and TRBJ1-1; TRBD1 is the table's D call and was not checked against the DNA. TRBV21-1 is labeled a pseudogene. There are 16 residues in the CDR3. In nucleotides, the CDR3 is TGTGCCAGCAGCAAAGAAGGACAGGGGGCGGTAACTGAAGCTTTCTTT. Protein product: CASSKEGQGAVTEAFF.

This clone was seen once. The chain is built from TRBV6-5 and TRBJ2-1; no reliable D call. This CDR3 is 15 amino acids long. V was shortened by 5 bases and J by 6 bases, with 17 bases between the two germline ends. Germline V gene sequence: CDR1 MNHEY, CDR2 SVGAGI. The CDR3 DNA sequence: TGTGCCAGCAGTCAACGACACCTCCAGTCCAATGAGCAGTTCTTC. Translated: CASSQRHLQSNEQFF.

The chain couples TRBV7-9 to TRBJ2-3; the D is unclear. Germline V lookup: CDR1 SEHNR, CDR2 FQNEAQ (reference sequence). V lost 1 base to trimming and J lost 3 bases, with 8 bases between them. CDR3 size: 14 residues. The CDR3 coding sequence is TGTGCCAGCAGCTTAGGGCTGGGAACAGATACGCAGTATTTT. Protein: CASSLGLGTDTQYF.

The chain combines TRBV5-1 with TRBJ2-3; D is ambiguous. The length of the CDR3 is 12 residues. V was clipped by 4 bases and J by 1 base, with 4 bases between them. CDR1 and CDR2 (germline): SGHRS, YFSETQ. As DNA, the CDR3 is TGCGCCAGCAGCCACGGCACAGATACGCAGTATTTT. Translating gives CASSHGTDTQYF.

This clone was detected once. CDR3: CATVGGINQPQHF. CDR3 nucleotide sequence: TGTGCCACCGTAGGGGGTATCAATCAGCCCCAGCATTTT. J is TRBJ1-5 and V is TRBV28; TRBD1 is a possible D gene (6 bases). This CDR3 comprises 13 residues. With 10 bases removed from V and 3 bases from J, the gap between germline ends came to 13 bases. Germline CDR1 and CDR2: MDHEN and SYDVKM.

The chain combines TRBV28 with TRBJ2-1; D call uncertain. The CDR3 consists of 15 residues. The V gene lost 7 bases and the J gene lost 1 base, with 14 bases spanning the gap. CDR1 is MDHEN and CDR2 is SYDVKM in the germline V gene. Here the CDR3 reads CASNGGRLSYNEQFF. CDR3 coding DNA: TGTGCCAGCAATGGTGGCAGATTATCCTACAATGAGCAGTTCTTC. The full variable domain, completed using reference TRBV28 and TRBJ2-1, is DVKVTQSSRYLVKRTGEKVFLECVQDMDHENMFWYRQDPGLGLRLIYFSYDVKMKEKGDIPEGYSVSREKKERFSLILESASTNQTSMYLCASNGGRLSYNEQFFGPGTRLTVL.